These 17 T cell receptor beta chains were sequenced from one sample in a study of control samples from healthy donors and cancer patients. Assay: immunoSEQ multiplex PCR; the TCRdb copy retains only in-frame clones and omits some. The table lists 130,000 to 150,000 clones, 75% to 95% of them singletons. The sequenced material came from blood. These receptors all stem from a man aged 25-45 years in good health.

V and J are TRBV5-1 and TRBJ2-3; 14 bases line up with TRBD2. This CDR3 comprises 14 residues. Germline V CDR1 and CDR2: SGHRS, YFSETQ. V was clipped by 5 bases and J by 5 bases; unmatched bases: 1. In nucleotides, the CDR3 is TGCGCCAGCAGAGGGACTAGCGGGGGAGATACGCAGTATTTT. It translates to CASRGTSGGDTQYF.

The chain is built from TRBV19 and TRBJ2-5; 9 bases are a match to TRBD1. CDR1 is LNHDA and CDR2 is SQIVND in the germline V gene (reference sequence). Trimming at V came to 2 bases and at J to 4 bases, leaving 5 bases not matched to a gene. The CDR3 loop spans 15 amino acids. CDR3: CASSITGGEGETQYF. DNA of the CDR3: TGTGCCAGTAGTATAACAGGGGGCGAAGGAGAGACCCAGTACTTC.

This clone was seen only once. The J gene is TRBJ1-2, the V gene TRBV14, with D unresolved. Germline V CDR1 and CDR2: SGHDN, FVKESK. The CDR3 spans 13 residues. Trimming took off 4 bases at V and 5 bases at J, with 11 bases between the two ends. CDR3 DNA: TGTGCCAGCAGCCCCGGGAGATCATATGGCTACACCTTC. Amino acid sequence: CASSPGRSYGYTF. Looking up the rest from reference TRBV14 and TRBJ1-2 gives the full variable domain: EAGVTQFPSHSVIEKGQTVTLRCDPISGHDNLYWYRRVMGKEIKFLLHFVKESKQDESGMPNNRFLAERTGGTYSTLKVQPAELEDSGVYFCASSPGRSYGYTFGSGTRLTVV.

This clone was found once. This rearrangement joins TRBV30 to TRBJ2-7; no reliable D call. CDR1 is GTSNPN and CDR2 is SVGIG in the germline V gene (reference sequence). The CDR3 sequence is 13 residues long. V was pared by 0 bases and J by 2 bases, with 8 bases between. Written as DNA, the CDR3 is TGTGCCTGGAGTGTCGACCTCACCTACGAGCAGTACTTC. Encoded protein: CAWSVDLTYEQYF.

The chain has TRBV6-6 and TRBJ1-1; no clear D. The germline gives CDR1 MNHNY, CDR2 SVGAGI (reference sequence). Trimming took off 0 bases at V and 0 bases at J, with 8 bases between the two ends. CDR3 length: 15 residues. The CDR3 is CASSYSSGMNTEAFF. CDR3 sequence (DNA): TGTGCCAGCAGTTACTCGTCGGGAATGAACACTGAAGCTTTCTTT.

The chain joins TRBV18 to TRBJ2-6; TRBD2 might be the D (6 bases). The germline CDR1 and CDR2 sequences are KGHSH and LQKENI. This CDR3 has 16 amino acids. Trimming removed 2 bases at V and 2 bases at J, with 10 bases between. The CDR3, as DNA: TGTGCCAGCTCACCAGGGGGGTTGGCTGGGGCCAACGTCCTGACTTTC. This encodes CASSPGGLAGANVLTF. The whole variable domain, remainder taken from reference TRBV18 and TRBJ2-6, is NAGVMQNPRHLVRRRGQEARLRCSPMKGHSHVYWYRQLPEEGLKFMVYLQKENIIDESGMPKERFSAEFPKEGPSILRIQQVVRGDSAAYFCASSPGGLAGANVLTFGAGSRLTVL.

The chain combines TRBV10-1 with TRBJ1-1, with a weak D call TRBD1 (6 bases). In germline, CDR1 is WNHNN, CDR2 SYGVQD (reference sequence). The CDR3 is 13 residues long. Trimming took off 6 bases at V and 1 base at J, with 9 bases between the two ends. CDR3 sequence: CASRLTGNTEAFF. In nucleotides, the CDR3 is TGCGCCAGCAGACTGACAGGGAACACTGAAGCTTTCTTT.

The V and J genes are TRBV7-8 and TRBJ2-7, with TRBD1 matching over 9 bases. This CDR3 is built from 14 residues. Looked up from germline, CDR1 is SGHVS and CDR2 is FQNEAQ. V shed 3 bases, J shed 4 bases, and the junction held 4 bases outside the gene matches. Here the CDR3 reads CASSFRDREYEQYF. CDR3 nucleotide sequence: TGTGCCAGCAGCTTCCGGGACAGGGAATACGAGCAGTACTTC.

This clone came up a few times. This chain joins TRBV6-1 and TRBJ1-2; D ambiguous. There are 13 residues in the CDR3. Germline V gene data show CDR1 as MNHNS and CDR2 as SASEGT. Trimming took off 1 base at V and 3 bases at J, with 6 bases between the two ends. CDR3 region: CASSEGVHYGYTF. CDR3 nucleotides: TGTGCCAGCAGTGAAGGGGTCCACTATGGCTACACCTTC.

The V call is TRBV19, the J call TRBJ1-4, with 7 bases aligning to TRBD1. Trimming at V came to 10 bases and at J to 0 bases, leaving 11 bases not matched to a gene. This CDR3 spans 16 amino acids. Germline assignment: CDR1 LNHDA and CDR2 SQIVND (reference sequence). CDR3 in DNA: TGTGCCACCCAGAGGGCAGGGGGAGCAACTAATGAAAAACTGTTTTTT. Translation: CATQRAGGATNEKLFF.

J is TRBJ1-4 and V is TRBV5-1; D unresolved. The length of the CDR3 is 15 residues. Germline CDR1 SGHRS, CDR2 YFSETQ. V lost 4 bases, J lost 8 bases, and 18 bases lay in between. CDR3 in DNA: TGCGCCAGCAGCCTCGACGGAACCTCCGGAGAAAAACTGTTTTTT. Its translation is CASSLDGTSGEKLFF.

A note on this clone: The same CDR3 arises from other DNA sequences in this sample as well. The chain employs TRBV5-1 and TRBJ1-2, with D uncertain. Trimming cost V 2 bases and J 5 bases, with 10 bases left between them. This CDR3 contains 13 residues. Germline-derived CDR1 and CDR2 are SGHRS and YFSETQ. CDR3 coding DNA: TGCGCCAGCAGCTTCGGGTCGAATTATGGCTACACCTTC. Its protein product is CASSFGSNYGYTF.

J is TRBJ2-7 and V is TRBV27; 11 bases agree with TRBD2. Unmatched junction bases numbered 5, after V lost 4 bases and J lost 3 bases. This CDR3 spans 15 amino acids. Per germline, CDR1 MNHEY and CDR2 SMNVEV (reference sequence). The CDR3 spells CASSSLLAGVYEQYF. The CDR3 coding sequence is TGTGCCAGCAGTTCCCTACTAGCGGGGGTCTACGAGCAGTACTTC.

The rearrangement links TRBV5-1 to TRBJ2-3; 14 bases map to TRBD2. The CDR3 runs to 18 residues. Unmatched junction bases numbered 4, after V lost 0 bases and J lost 1 base. Germline V lookup: CDR1 SGHRS, CDR2 YFSETQ. The CDR3 bases are TGCGCCAGCAGCTTGGGACTAGCGGGGGGGTTTGGCACAGATACGCAGTATTTT. Translated, it gives CASSLGLAGGFGTDTQYF.

This clone was observed a single time. The rearrangement uses TRBV6-1 and TRBJ2-1, with D hard to call. The V end was cut by 1 base, the J end by 9 bases, with 10 bases between. Germline assignment: CDR1 MNHNS and CDR2 SASEGT. The length of the CDR3 is 13 residues. This CDR3 reads CASSEVQSFEQFF. The CDR3 DNA is TGTGCCAGCAGTGAAGTGCAGAGCTTTGAGCAGTTCTTC.

This rearrangement joins TRBV6-6 to TRBJ2-1; 14 nucleotides agree with TRBD2. The V segment lost 5 bases and the J segment 9 bases; nucleotides outside the gene matches: 6. Germline-derived CDR1 and CDR2 are MNHNY and SVGAGI (reference sequence). CDR3 size: 15 residues. The chain's CDR3 is CASSLVTSGGGEQFF. The CDR3 region has the DNA TGTGCCAGCAGTCTAGTGACTAGCGGGGGGGGTGAGCAGTTCTTC.

This clone is medium-sized by share. The J gene is TRBJ1-4, the V gene TRBV19; TRBD1 matches at 7 bases. Germline trimming cut 7 bases from V and 8 bases from J; bases unmatched to any gene: 13. Germline values: CDR1 LNHDA, CDR2 SQIVND (reference sequence). This CDR3 has 15 residues. CDR3 nucleotides: TGTGCCAGTAACGACGGGACAGCCGTCCGGGAAAAACTGTTTTTT. Encoded protein: CASNDGTAVREKLFF.